What follows are 7 T cell receptor delta chains derived from one specimen sequenced in a study of gamma-delta T cells after stem cell transplantation. TCRdb processed the RT-PCR reads again with the CATT caller. The sample shows about 1,200 delta-chain clones, about 3.2% of them seen only once. The sample consisted of gamma-delta T cells. These receptors were collected from a human donor. It is not recorded whose cells these are; they may come from a transplant donor.

Of note for this clone: This is likely an artifact of a read error, given a far larger clone one base away. The rearrangement links TRDV2 to TRDJ3; 9 bases are a match to TRDD3. The germline V gene encodes CDR1 GEAIGNYY and CDR2 EKD. This CDR3 contains 21 residues. Here the CDR3 DNA reads TGTGCCTGTGGCACCCTGGGGGATGATCGTGGCTCGGGGTGGGACACCCGACAGATGTTTTTC. It yields the protein CACGTLGDDRGSGWDTRQMFF.

This clone was seen only a few times. This rearrangement joins TRDV2 to TRDJ3; 12 bases match TRDD3. Per germline, CDR1 GEAIGNYY and CDR2 EKD. This CDR3 is built from 20 residues. V shed 3 bases and J 0 bases; nucleotides not matched to a gene: 8. This CDR3 is CACDSGVWGIRSWDTRQMFF. The CDR3 region has the DNA TGTGCCTGTGACTCCGGAGTCTGGGGGATACGCTCCTGGGACACCCGACAGATGTTTTTC.

This clone has a handful of counts. A read error is the likely source, as a far larger clone sits one nucleotide away. Other nucleotide sequences from this sample produce the same CDR3. V is TRDV2 and J is TRDJ3; TRDD3 agrees at 8 bases. Trimming took 1 base from V and 0 from J; bases not matched to a gene: 16. This CDR3 spans 22 amino acids. Germline V gene data show CDR1 as GEAIGNYY and CDR2 as EKD. The CDR3 bases are TGTGCCTGTGACACGGCCGTACTGGGGGGGAAACCCAGCTCCTGGGACACCCGACAGATGTTTTTC. This sequence encodes CACDTAVLGGKPSSWDTRQMFF.

This clone appeared a few times. A far larger clone is a single base away, which makes a read error likely. Other DNA sequences in the same sample also yield this CDR3. The CDR3 is CALGEQAFQNWGYTDKLIF. Here the CDR3 DNA reads TGTGCTCTCGGGGAGCAAGCCTTCCAAAACTGGGGTTACACCGATAAACTCATCTTT. The chain couples TRDV1 to TRDJ1, with TRDD3 as a possible D gene (7 bases). There are 19 residues in the CDR3. CDR1 is TSWWSYY, CDR2 QGS, per germline.

To note about this clone: This likely stems from a read error, as it lies one base from a far larger clone. The identical CDR3 is also encoded by other nucleotide sequences in the sample. This chain links TRDV1 with TRDJ1, with TRDD3 matching over 10 bases. This CDR3 is 22 amino acids long. Per germline, CDR1 TSWWSYY and CDR2 QGS. CDR3: CALGVTSGLRLGDAMYTDKLIF. The CDR3 region has the DNA TGCGCTCTTGGGGTTACTTCCGGCCTCCGACTGGGGGATGCGATGTACACCGATAAACTCATCTTT.

On this clone itself: TCRdb pairs this DNA with a much larger clone's protein that differs at residue 14, likely a read error; the protein shown was translated from the DNA. The chain recombines TRDV2 with TRDJ1; 10 positions match TRDD3. The CDR3 runs to 20 residues. CDR1 and CDR2 from the germline V gene are GEAIGNYY and EKD. The V gene end was trimmed by 3 bases and the J gene end by 0 bases; junction bases not matched to a gene: 18. The DNA for the CDR3 is TGTGCCTGTGACCCACTGGGGGATTCGGGTGGACAGGATGACACCGATAAACTCATCTTT. It is translated as CACDPLGDSGGQDDTDKLIF.

This clone was counted between two and nine times. TCRdb records a much larger clone's protein for this DNA, with a difference at residue 6 that likely arises from a read error; the protein given is the translation of the DNA. This sequence joins TRDV2 and TRDJ1; 9 positions match TRDD3. The V gene's germline CDR1 is GEAIGNYY and CDR2 EKD. The J segment lost 1 base and the V segment lost 3 bases, leaving 20 bases of the junction unmatched. The CDR3 has 20 amino acids. This chain's CDR3 is CACDPAGPGYWGTVTDKLIF. CDR3 in DNA: TGTGCCTGTGACCCCGCCGGGCCTGGATACTGGGGGACCGTCACCGATAAACTCATCTTT.